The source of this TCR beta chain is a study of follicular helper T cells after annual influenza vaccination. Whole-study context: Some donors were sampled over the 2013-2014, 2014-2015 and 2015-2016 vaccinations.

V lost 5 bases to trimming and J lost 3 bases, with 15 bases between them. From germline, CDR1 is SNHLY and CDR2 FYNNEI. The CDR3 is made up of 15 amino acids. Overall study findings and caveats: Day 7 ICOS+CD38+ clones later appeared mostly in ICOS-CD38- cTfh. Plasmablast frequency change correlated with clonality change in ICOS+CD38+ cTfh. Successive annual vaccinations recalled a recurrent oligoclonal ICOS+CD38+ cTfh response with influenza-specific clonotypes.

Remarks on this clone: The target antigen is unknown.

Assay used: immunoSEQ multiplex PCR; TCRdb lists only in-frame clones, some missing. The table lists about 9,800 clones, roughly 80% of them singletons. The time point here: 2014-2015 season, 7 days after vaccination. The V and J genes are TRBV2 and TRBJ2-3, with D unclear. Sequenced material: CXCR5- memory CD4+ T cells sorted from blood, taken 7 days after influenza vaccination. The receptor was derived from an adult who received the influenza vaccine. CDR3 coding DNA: TGTGCCAGCAGTTTCCCGGGTTCTCGTACAGATACGCAGTATTTT. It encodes CASSFPGSRTDTQYF.